The 3 T cell receptor beta chains listed next were all sequenced from one sample in a study of blood T cell repertoires in COVID-19. Assay used: immunoSEQ multiplex PCR; TCRdb lists only in-frame clones, some missing. Among about 100,000 clones listed, around 90% were seen once. Sequencing was done on a sample of peripheral blood. These receptors originate from a human donor in a cohort sampled during active COVID-19.

This clone was observed a single time. The chain uses TRBV11-3 and TRBJ2-2; no reliable D call. The germline CDR1 and CDR2 sequences are SGHNT and YENEEA. The CDR3 is made up of 11 amino acids. Trimming pared 8 bases from V and 7 bases from J, leaving 8 bases between. CDR3 DNA sequence: TGTGCCAGCGGCTATAACGGGGAGCTGTTTTTT. Amino acid sequence: CASGYNGELFF.

This rearrangement joins TRBV28 to TRBJ1-2, with a tentative D call TRBD1 (6 bases). Germline-derived CDR1 and CDR2 are MDHEN and SYDVKM. The CDR3 runs 12 residues. Trimming removed 11 bases at V and 3 bases at J, with 13 bases between. CDR3 coding DNA: TGTGCCGGGCGGACAGATGACTATGGCTACACCTTC. Its translation: CAGRTDDYGYTF.

The rearrangement joins TRBV3-1 (or the pseudogene TRBV3-2) to TRBJ1-3; TRBD1 agrees at 8 bases. CDR3 size: 18 residues. V dropped 4 bases and J dropped 0; count of bases not matched to a gene: 11. The germline V gene has CDR1 LGHDT and CDR2 YNNKEL (reference sequence). The CDR3 sequence is CASSPTGGTANSGNTIYF. CDR3 nucleotides: TGTGCCAGCAGCCCCACAGGGGGGACAGCCAACTCTGGAAACACCATATATTTT.